This entry is about one T cell receptor beta chain. V gave up 4 bases and J gave up 7 bases; unmatched junction bases: 10. CDR3 size: 16 residues. Germline CDR1 and CDR2: MGHDK and SYGVNS. PCR amplification relied on 60 Vbeta primers (plus 13 Jbeta primers). Measured with immunoSEQ multiplex PCR; TCRdb has only the in-frame clones, and not every one. The sample yields about 160,000 clones, 80% to 85% seen once. This sample stems from a study of cytomegalovirus exposure and HLA in healthy donors. The source is a man between 18 and 35 years old in good health and CMV-seronegative. The sequencing input was PBMCs. The chain links TRBV25-1 to TRBJ2-1; 10 nucleotides align to TRBD2. The CDR3 is CASSARSSGSGNEQFF. CDR3 bases: TGTGCCAGCAGTGCCCGATCTAGCGGGAGTGGAAATGAGCAGTTCTTC.